The rows below give T cell receptor beta chains drawn from one sample of a study of blood T cells in healthy people across ages. One entry per CDR3 protein, called by TCRdb with MiXCR from the 5' RACE reads. The table has over a million distinct CDR3 sequences, roughly 43% seen once. Sequencing used blood. The receptors originated from a young woman in good health. The CDR3 runs from the conserved cysteine through the conserved F or W. A D gene is named only where the DNA matches it firmly. Rows may omit the clone size; those that give it use once, few, many or a size class.

- | TRBJ2-3 | TRBV9 | - | CASSTEATDTQYF | TGTGCCAGCAGCACAGAGGCCACAGATACGCAGTATTTT
- | TRBJ2-1 | TRBV5-1 | few | CASSLQGPNNEQFF | TGCGCCAGCAGCTTGCAAGGGCCGAACAATGAGCAGTTCTTC
TRBD1 | TRBJ1-5 | TRBV6-1 | - | CSSRGTGNNQPQHF | TGTTCCAGCAGGGGGACAGGGAACAATCAGCCCCAGCATTTT
- | TRBJ1-1 | TRBV10-2 | - | CASSGARNTEAFF | TGCGCCTCTAGCGGGGCAAGGAACACTGAAGCTTTCTTT
- | TRBJ1-2 | TRBV29-1 | - | CSVVAGVEYGYTF | TGCAGCGTTGTGGCAGGGGTCGAATATGGCTACACCTTC
TRBD2 | TRBJ2-1 | TRBV27 | - | CASSHGIAGSYNEQFF | TGTGCCAGCAGTCACGGGATAGCGGGATCCTACAATGAGCAGTTCTTC
- | TRBJ2-1 | TRBV11-2 | - | CASSPWTADNEQFF | TGTGCCAGCAGCCCTTGGACGGCCGACAATGAGCAGTTCTTC
- | TRBJ1-4 | TRBV7-9 | few | CASSLTGIGTNEKLFF | TGTGCCAGCAGCCTCACAGGGATTGGTACTAATGAAAAACTGTTTTTT
TRBD2 | TRBJ2-1 | TRBV10-1 | - | CASSAGLEYNEQFF | TGCGCCAGCAGTGCCGGACTAGAGTACAATGAGCAGTTCTTC
TRBD1 | TRBJ1-6 | TRBV7-2 | once | CASSFPRGQGWSSYNSPLHF | TGTGCCAGCAGCTTCCCTAGGGGACAGGGGTGGAGCTCCTATAATTCACCCCTCCACTTT
- | TRBJ2-1 | TRBV6-5 | - | CASSDGRTETQFF | TGTGCCAGCAGTGACGGAAGGACAGAGACCCAGTTCTTC